The 28 T cell receptor beta chains below all came from one sample that was sequenced in a study of blood T cells in healthy people across ages. A second PCR of about 6 to 12 cycles used a sample-barcoded 5' primer and a J-beta primer mix. Each CDR3 protein is one row after TCRdb ran MiXCR on the 5' RACE reads. Here the sample spans about 1.6 million distinct CDR3 sequences, almost 35% being singletons. Sequences were obtained from blood. Receptors were obtained from a woman in her 30s in good health.

This clonotype was detected only a few times. The V and J genes are TRBV20-1 and TRBJ2-1; no firm D call. The CDR3 has 15 amino acids. Germline-derived CDR1 and CDR2 are DFQATT and SNEGSKA (reference sequence). Trimming shortened V by 0 bases and J by 5 bases, and 14 bases separated the two germline ends. This CDR3 is CSARDNVGSDNEQFF. Written as DNA, the CDR3 is TGCAGTGCTAGAGATAATGTAGGCAGCGACAATGAGCAGTTCTTC.

This chain connects TRBV5-5 to TRBJ2-7, with D possibly matching TRBD1 (5 bases). V was shortened by 7 bases and J by 3 bases, with 14 bases between the two germline ends. This CDR3 comprises 13 residues. The germline V gene has CDR1 SGHKS and CDR2 YYEKEE (reference sequence). The CDR3, as DNA: TGTGCCAGCGGCCTGACAGAATACTACGAGCAGTACTTC. Its translation: CASGLTEYYEQYF.

The chain has TRBV20-1 and TRBJ2-1, with 10 bases aligning to TRBD2. The V and J ends lost 8 bases and 3 bases, in that order; junction bases with no gene match: 4. The CDR3 loop spans 13 amino acids. Germline-derived CDR1 and CDR2 are DFQATT and SNEGSKA (reference sequence). CDR3 sequence reads: CSRTSGNYNEQFF. The CDR3 DNA follows: TGCAGTCGGACTAGCGGAAACTACAATGAGCAGTTCTTC.

A remark on this clonotype: A read error may explain this, as a much larger clone is one base away. The gene calls are TRBV20-1 and TRBJ2-7, with D uncertain. The V end lost 0 bases, the J end lost 9 bases, and 15 bases lay between the germline ends. Germline V gene sequence: CDR1 DFQATT, CDR2 SNEGSKA (reference sequence). CDR3 length equals 13 residues. For the CDR3, the DNA is TGCAGTGCTAGAGACACCCTCAAACACGGGCAGTACTTC. Protein sequence: CSARDTLKHGQYF.

This clonotype was counted a single time. This chain joins TRBV5-1 and TRBJ2-3; TRBD2 matches at 7 bases. The CDR3 sequence is 13 residues long. The V gene's germline CDR1 is SGHRS and CDR2 YFSETQ. Germline trimming cut 7 bases from V and 7 bases from J; bases unmatched to any gene: 9. CDR3 region: CASAPSGVYTQYF. CDR3 bases: TGCGCCAGCGCCCCGAGCGGGGTATATACGCAGTATTTT.

This chain joins TRBV4-1 and TRBJ1-5, with 11 bases fitting TRBD1. With 2 bases clipped from V and 0 bases from J, the junction kept 6 bases outside the gene matches. Germline lookup yields CDR1 MGHRA and CDR2 YSYEKL. The CDR3 runs 18 residues. The CDR3 reads CASSQWDRGDLSNQPQHF. As DNA, the CDR3 is TGCGCCAGCAGCCAATGGGACAGGGGGGACCTTAGCAATCAGCCCCAGCATTTT.

This CDR3 reads CASSSGQGVRNQPQHF. In DNA, the CDR3 is TGTGCCAGCAGTTCCGGACAGGGGGTAAGAAATCAGCCCCAGCATTTT. The chain couples TRBV12-3 or TRBV12-4 to TRBJ1-5; 10 positions agree with TRBD1. The CDR3 runs 16 residues. V dropped 4 bases and J dropped 4; count of bases not matched to a gene: 7.

This clonotype showed up just a few times. This rearrangement joins TRBV5-4 to TRBJ1-1, with TRBD1 as a possible D gene (6 bases). V was shortened by 4 bases and J by 3 bases, with 19 bases between the two germline ends. Germline loops: CDR1 SGHNT, CDR2 YYREEE (reference sequence). CDR3 length: 16 amino acids. For the CDR3, the DNA is TGTGCCAGCAGCCCGCGGGACACCAAAGGGGACACTGAAGCTTTCTTT. Translated: CASSPRDTKGDTEAFF.

The V and J genes are TRBV9 and TRBJ1-2, with 7 bases identical to TRBD1. The CDR3 has 16 amino acids. Trimming removed 2 bases from V and 2 bases from J; junction bases left unmatched: 9. Germline CDR1 reads SGDLS; CDR2 reads YYNGEE. This chain's CDR3 is CASSVEGGGPNYGYTF. Written as DNA, the CDR3 is TGTGCCAGCAGCGTCGAGGGAGGGGGCCCCAACTATGGCTACACCTTC. The whole variable domain, filled in from reference TRBV9 and TRBJ1-2, reads DSGVTQTPKHLITATGQRVTLRCSPRSGDLSVYWYQQSLDQGLQFLIQYYNGEERAKGNILERFSAQQFPDLHSELNLSSLELGDSALYFCASSVEGGGPNYGYTFGSGTRLTVV.

The table lists this clonotype with a few counts. The J gene is TRBJ1-1, the V gene TRBV13, with a possible D match to TRBD1 (5 bases). Looked up from germline, CDR1 is PRHDT and CDR2 is FYEKMQ (reference sequence). CDR3 length: 16 residues. The V gene lost 4 bases and the J gene lost 3 bases, with 18 bases spanning the gap. As DNA, the CDR3 is TGTGCCAGCAGCTCCGGGCGGGGGGGGGTGGACACTGAAGCTTTCTTT. It is translated as CASSSGRGGVDTEAFF.

This clonotype was found many times. The rearrangement uses TRBV5-1 and TRBJ2-7; D gene ambiguous. V was trimmed by 3 bases and J by 1 base, leaving 5 bases between them. CDR1 and CDR2 (germline): SGHRS, YFSETQ. This CDR3 is built from 12 residues. CDR3 sequence: CASSSPSYEQYF. CDR3 DNA sequence: TGCGCCAGCAGCTCGCCGTCCTACGAGCAGTACTTC.

The chain combines TRBV29-1 with TRBJ1-1; weak D call: TRBD1 (5 bases). The V gene's germline CDR1 is SQVTM and CDR2 ANQGSEA. The CDR3 has 13 residues. Trimming took 7 bases from V and 3 from J, leaving 15 bases between them. The CDR3 DNA sequence: TGCAGCGACTACGGACACGTCTACACTGAAGCTTTCTTT. It specifies CSDYGHVYTEAFF.

This clonotype was recorded a few times. The J gene is TRBJ1-5, the V gene TRBV6-2 or TRBV6-3, with a weak D call TRBD1 (6 bases). V lost 5 bases, J lost 7 bases, and 12 bases lay in between. CDR1 and CDR2 (germline): MNHEY, SVGEGT. The CDR3 has 13 residues. The CDR3, as DNA: TGTGCCAGCAGTCTCACCACAGGGCAGCCCCAGCATTTT. Translated: CASSLTTGQPQHF.

As to this clonotype: Its ends do not fully match the called genes, so a read error is possible. The rearrangement links TRBV15 to TRBJ1-1; weak D call: TRBD1 (5 bases). Germline CDR1 is LNHNV and CDR2 is YYDKDF (reference sequence). The CDR3 totals 16 residues. The DNA of the CDR3 is TGTGCCACCAGCAGAGATAACTGGGACGGGAACACTGAAACTTTCTTT. Translation: CATSRDNWDGNTETFF.

The chain uses TRBV4-1 and TRBJ2-1; 12 bases fit TRBD2. The V gene end was trimmed by 4 bases and the J gene end by 0 bases; junction bases not matched to a gene: 13. Germline loops: CDR1 MGHRA, CDR2 YSYEKL. The CDR3 consists of 20 residues. Here the CDR3 DNA reads TGCGCCAGCAGCCCTGACCCGTCTACTAGCGGGAGGTCCTCCTACAATGAGCAGTTCTTC. Protein product: CASSPDPSTSGRSSYNEQFF.

This clonotype was counted between two and nine times. This rearrangement joins TRBV25-1 to TRBJ1-6; a possible D gene is TRBD1 (5 bases). The ends were cut back, 6 bases at V and 5 bases at J, with 11 bases in the middle. This CDR3 is 14 amino acids long. Per germline, CDR1 MGHDK and CDR2 SYGVNS. The CDR3 coding sequence is TGTGCCAGCAGGAGGACAACCGATAATTCACCCCTCCACTTT. Encoded protein: CASRRTTDNSPLHF.

This chain uses TRBV7-8 with TRBJ2-3; 12 bases align to TRBD2. CDR3 size: 16 residues. Germline loops: CDR1 SGHVS, CDR2 FQNEAQ. Trimming took 5 bases from V and 4 from J; bases not matched to a gene: 7. CDR3 in amino acids: CASSIRLAGVSDTQYF. CDR3 sequence (DNA): TGTGCCAGCAGCATAAGACTAGCGGGAGTATCAGATACGCAGTATTTT.

The gene calls are TRBV7-9 and TRBJ1-1; D remains ambiguous. V lost 6 bases to trimming and J lost 0 bases, with 23 bases between them. The CDR3 loop spans 18 amino acids. Germline-derived CDR1 and CDR2 are SEHNR and FQNEAQ (reference sequence). CDR3 DNA sequence: TGTGCCAGCAGTTTCTTACTTCGGGAGGGCGTATTGAACACTGAAGCTTTCTTT. Translation gives CASSFLLREGVLNTEAFF.

V usage is TRBV30 and J usage is TRBJ1-1; 8 bases line up with TRBD1. Trimming cost V 2 bases and J 1 base; bases outside gene matches: 3. The CDR3 spans 14 residues. CDR1 and CDR2 (germline): GTSNPN, SVGIG (reference sequence). CDR3 region: CAWSRGTGNTEAFF. The CDR3 DNA reads as TGTGCCTGGAGTCGAGGGACAGGGAACACTGAAGCTTTCTTT.

This clonotype occurred a few times. The genes are TRBV7-9 and TRBJ2-3; D might be TRBD1 (6 bases). The germline V gene encodes CDR1 SEHNR and CDR2 FQNEAQ (reference sequence). Deletions cut 5 bases from V and 1 base from J, with 13 bases between. The CDR3 extends over 15 amino acids. The CDR3: CASSPTGQGTDTQYF. The CDR3 region has the DNA TGTGCCAGCAGCCCCACAGGGCAAGGCACAGATACGCAGTATTTT. Complete variable domain (other parts from reference TRBV7-9 and TRBJ2-3): DTGVSQNPRHKITKRGQNVTFRCDPISEHNRLYWYRQTLGQGPEFLTYFQNEAQLEKSRLLSDRFSAERPKGSFSTLEIQRTEQGDSAMYLCASSPTGQGTDTQYFGPGTRLTVL.

In regard to this clonotype: The junction departs from germline at one end; a sequencing error may be responsible. The J gene is TRBJ1-2, the V gene TRBV5-1, with no clear D. The CDR3 runs to 12 residues. Germline V gene sequence: CDR1 SGHRS, CDR2 YFSETQ. The CDR3 region has the DNA TGCGCCAACAGCTTAGATAACTATGGCTACACCTTC. Amino acid sequence: CANSLDNYGYTF.

This clonotype occurred a few times. This rearrangement joins TRBV2 to TRBJ2-1; 7 positions agree with TRBD2. CDR3 length: 13 residues. Germline V gene sequence: CDR1 SNHLY, CDR2 FYNNEI. The ends lost 11 bases at V and 7 bases at J; junction bases unmatched: 11. CDR3 in amino acids: CASALGGSNEQFF. The CDR3 nucleotides are TGTGCCTCCGCGCTGGGCGGGAGTAATGAGCAGTTCTTC.

The chain uses TRBV27 and TRBJ1-5, with D tentatively TRBD1 (6 bases). V was trimmed by 5 bases and J by 4 bases, leaving 18 bases between them. The CDR3 runs 16 residues. Germline values: CDR1 MNHEY, CDR2 SMNVEV (reference sequence). Here the CDR3 DNA reads TGTGCCAGCAGTGCGAGCAGGGGTATGAGGAATCAGCCCCAGCATTTT. This gives the protein CASSASRGMRNQPQHF.

This clonotype has only a few counts. The chain joins TRBV6-1 to TRBJ1-2; D unresolved. Germline assignment: CDR1 MNHNS and CDR2 SASEGT. V lost 4 bases, J lost 4 bases, and 16 bases lay in between. The CDR3 has 15 residues. DNA for the CDR3: TGTGCCAGCAGTGTTAAAGGGAGGCAGCCCTATGGCTACACCTTC. This translates into CASSVKGRQPYGYTF.

This clonotype has ten or more counts. This chain uses TRBV6-1 with TRBJ2-6; TRBD1 matches at 9 bases. The CDR3 covers 16 residues. V lost 5 bases to trimming and J lost 2 bases; unmatched junction nucleotides: 4. Germline V gene sequence: CDR1 MNHNS, CDR2 SASEGT. CDR3 sequence: CASSPGQGTGANVLTF. CDR3 coding DNA: TGTGCCAGCAGTCCGGGACAGGGAACTGGGGCCAACGTCCTGACTTTC.

This clonotype appeared a few times. The chain employs TRBV24-1 and TRBJ1-2, with unresolved D. Germline CDR1 and CDR2: KGHDR and SFDVKD. This CDR3 comprises 13 residues. V lost 7 bases, J lost 0 bases, and 8 bases lay in between. The CDR3 region is CATRGPSNYGYTF. The CDR3 coding sequence is TGTGCCACCAGGGGCCCTTCTAACTATGGCTACACCTTC.

This clonotype was seen at least ten times. J is TRBJ2-3 and V is TRBV10-3; 8 bases align to TRBD2. The CDR3 sequence is 15 residues long. V was clipped by 5 bases and J by 4 bases; unmatched bases: 8. Per the germline V gene, CDR1 is ENHRY and CDR2 is SYGVKD. The CDR3 protein is CAISHGLASSDTQYF. The CDR3 DNA is TGTGCCATCAGTCACGGACTAGCTTCCTCAGATACGCAGTATTTT.

This clonotype came up a few times. The gene calls are TRBV9 and TRBJ2-3; D gene unclear. The length of the CDR3 is 11 residues. V dropped 7 bases and J dropped 8 bases, with 11 bases sitting between them. CDR1 is SGDLS, CDR2 YYNGEE, per germline. The CDR3 DNA sequence: TGTGCCAGCGGAACGTCCCCTACGCAGTATTTT. This gives the protein CASGTSPTQYF.